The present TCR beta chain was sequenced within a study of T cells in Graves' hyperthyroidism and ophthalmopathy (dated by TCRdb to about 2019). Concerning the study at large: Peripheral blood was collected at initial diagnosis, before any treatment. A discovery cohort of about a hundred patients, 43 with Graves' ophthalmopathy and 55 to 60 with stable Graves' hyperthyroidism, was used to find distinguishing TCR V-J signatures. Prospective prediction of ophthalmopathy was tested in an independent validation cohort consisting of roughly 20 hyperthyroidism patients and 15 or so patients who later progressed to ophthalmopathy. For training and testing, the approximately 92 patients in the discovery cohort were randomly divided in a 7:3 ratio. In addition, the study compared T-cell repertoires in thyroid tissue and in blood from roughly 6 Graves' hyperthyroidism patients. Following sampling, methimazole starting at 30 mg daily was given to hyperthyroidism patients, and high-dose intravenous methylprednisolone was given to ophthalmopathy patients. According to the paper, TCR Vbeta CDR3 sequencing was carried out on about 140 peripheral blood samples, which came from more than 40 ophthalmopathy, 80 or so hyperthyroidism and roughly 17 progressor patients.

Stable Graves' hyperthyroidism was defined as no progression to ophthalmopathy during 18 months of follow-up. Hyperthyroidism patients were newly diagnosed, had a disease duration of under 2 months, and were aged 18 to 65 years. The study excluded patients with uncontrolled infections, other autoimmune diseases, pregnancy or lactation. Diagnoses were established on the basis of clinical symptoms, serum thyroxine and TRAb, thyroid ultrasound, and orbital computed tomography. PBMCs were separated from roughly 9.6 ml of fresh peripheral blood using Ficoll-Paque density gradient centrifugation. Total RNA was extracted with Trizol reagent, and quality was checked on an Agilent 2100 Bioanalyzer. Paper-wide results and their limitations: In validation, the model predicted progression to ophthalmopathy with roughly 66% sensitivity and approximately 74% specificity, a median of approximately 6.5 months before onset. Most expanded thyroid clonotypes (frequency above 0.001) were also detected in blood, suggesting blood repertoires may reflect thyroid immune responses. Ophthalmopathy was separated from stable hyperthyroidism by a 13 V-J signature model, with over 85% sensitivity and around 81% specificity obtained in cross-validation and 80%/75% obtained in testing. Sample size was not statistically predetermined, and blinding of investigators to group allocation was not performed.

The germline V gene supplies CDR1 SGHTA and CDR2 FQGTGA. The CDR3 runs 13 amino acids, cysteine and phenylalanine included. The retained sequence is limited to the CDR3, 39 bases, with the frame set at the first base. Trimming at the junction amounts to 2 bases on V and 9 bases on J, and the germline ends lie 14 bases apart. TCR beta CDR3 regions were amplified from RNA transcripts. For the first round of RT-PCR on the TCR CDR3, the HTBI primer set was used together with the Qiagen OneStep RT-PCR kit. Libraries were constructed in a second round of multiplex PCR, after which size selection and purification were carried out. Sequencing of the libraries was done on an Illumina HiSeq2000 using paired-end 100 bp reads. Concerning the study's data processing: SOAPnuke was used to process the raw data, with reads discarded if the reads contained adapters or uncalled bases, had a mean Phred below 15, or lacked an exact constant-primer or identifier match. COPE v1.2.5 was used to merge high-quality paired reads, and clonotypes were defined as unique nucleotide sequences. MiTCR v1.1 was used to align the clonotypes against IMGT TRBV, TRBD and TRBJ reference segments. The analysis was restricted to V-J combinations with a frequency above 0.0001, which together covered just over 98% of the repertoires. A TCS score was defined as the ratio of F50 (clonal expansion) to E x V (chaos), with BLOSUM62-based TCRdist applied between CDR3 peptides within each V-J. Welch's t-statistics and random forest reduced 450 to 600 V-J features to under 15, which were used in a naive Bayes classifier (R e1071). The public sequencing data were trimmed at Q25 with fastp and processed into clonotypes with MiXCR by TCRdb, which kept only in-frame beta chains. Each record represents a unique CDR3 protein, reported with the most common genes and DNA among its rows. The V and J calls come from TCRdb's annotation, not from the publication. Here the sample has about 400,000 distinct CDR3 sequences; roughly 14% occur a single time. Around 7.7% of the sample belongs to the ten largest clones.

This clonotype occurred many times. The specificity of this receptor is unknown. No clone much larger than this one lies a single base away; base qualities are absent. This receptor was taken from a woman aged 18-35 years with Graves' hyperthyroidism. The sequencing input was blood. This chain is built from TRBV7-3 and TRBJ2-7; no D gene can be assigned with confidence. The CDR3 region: CASSLEGWAMQYF. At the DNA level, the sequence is TGTGCCAGCAGCTTAGAAGGCTGGGCGATGCAGTACTTC.